Detailed here is one T cell receptor beta chain. What antigen it recognizes has not been identified. There are no base qualities to consult, and no much larger clone falls within one base. This specimen's treatment or condition label, per the study, means: oral pan-JAK inhibitor, 5-10 mg twice daily. Lesional scalp punch biopsies and peripheral blood were obtained from alopecia areata patients. After PBMCs were isolated by density centrifugation and stained for CD3, CD4 and CD8, a FACSAria was used to sort CD4+ and CD8+ T cells. This specimen comes from a study of CD8+ T cells in alopecia areata (dated by TCRdb to 2016 to 2019). Regarding the research as a whole: Treated patients were enrolled in an open-label pilot trial of oral tofacitinib, 5 to 10 mg twice daily, for moderate-to-severe alopecia areata. Patients stayed on tofacitinib for 6 to 18 months and then had 6 months of follow-up off drug so that delayed response and recurrence could be assessed. The SALT score, which quantifies the percentage of affected scalp surface area, was used to measure disease severity in treated patients. The study used high-throughput TCRbeta sequencing to examine T cell clonal expansion in alopecia areata, in both the C3H/HeJ mouse model and human patients. In humans, TCRbeta sequencing was performed on scalp tissue and on sorted CD4+ and CD8+ peripheral blood T cells from healthy controls and from patients with patchy or totalis/universalis alopecia areata. Patients on tofacitinib were biopsied at baseline and after 4 and 24 weeks of treatment, and several of the patients also had a later scalp biopsy. Scalp clonality was compared across normal scalp (n=4), patchy alopecia areata scalp (n=8), and alopecia totalis/universalis scalp (n=8). RNA was extracted with the PAXgene miRNA kit for fixed scalp, the miRNeasy kit for PBMCs, and the RNeasy kit for mouse skin. immunoSEQ multiplex PCR using 35 Vbeta forward primers and 13 Jbeta reverse primers was used to amplify TCRbeta CDR3 regions. Overall study outcomes, separate from this receptor: Because the treated cohort was small and included a single nonresponder, larger studies are needed to assess links between baseline CD8+ expansion and response. TCR sequences shared between patients were less clear than in mice, possibly partly because of HLA diversity in the patient population. Many expanded lesional clones were found to persist in scalp and blood during tofacitinib treatment, and relapse after treatment cessation may be partly explained by this persistence. Tofacitinib significantly lowered scalp clonality and the number of expanded CD8+ clones among the top 100 scalp clones. Resident alphabeta T cells in normal human skin are also sequenced, complicating scalp TCR repertoire analysis, unlike mouse skin dominated by gammadelta T cells. Compared with normal scalp, lesional scalp, particularly in alopecia totalis/universalis, had higher clonality and more expanded CD8+ clones, which suggests antigenic drive.

The junction carries 10 bases between V and J, which are trimmed by 0 bases and 0 bases respectively. Taken from the germline V gene, the CDR1 and CDR2 loops are SGDLS and YYNGEE. Reading from cysteine to phenylalanine, the CDR3 counts 15 amino acids. Kept here is only the CDR3 DNA, which spans 45 bases and is read in frame from base 1. The library was prepared using the immunoSEQ multiplex PCR assay. RNA was extracted from all samples and reverse transcribed into cDNA as template for TCR sequencing. SuperScript III was used for first-strand cDNA synthesis, primed with a 2:1 mix of oligo-dT and random hexamers. A synthetic immune receptor repertoire was used to gauge amplification bias, and whatever bias remained was removed computationally. Processing in the source paper ran as follows. After raw reads were preprocessed to remove errors, the CDR3 was defined following IMGT conventions as running from the conserved cysteine to phenylalanine. To get clonality, Shannon entropy was normalized by log2 of the number of productive unique TCRs and the result was subtracted from 1. Whether each scalp clone was CD4 or CD8 was inferred by checking scalp TCRbeta sequences against the CD4 and CD8 repertoires from sorted blood. Drawn from immuneACCESS, this table holds only the in-frame rearrangements with V and J called that TCRdb kept. Clones are partly lost; checked studies trace under half to an unresolved V gene and leave the rest unexplained. Clone size and V and J calls were adopted from that table, with D and trimming inferred from the DNA. Present in this sample are some 210,000 clones, more than 60% of which were seen just once. Roughly 1.2% of the sample comes from the top ten.

This sequence originates from a human donor with alopecia areata. This chain joins TRBV9 to TRBJ2-7, with the D assignment possibly TRBD1 or TRBD2, given 5 matching bases for each. The sample was CD4+ T cells sorted from blood, taken between weeks 43 and 45, from a patient treated with tofacitinib. The DNA is TGTGCCAGCAGCGTAGGGGCGAGGGGCTCCTACGAGCAGTACTTC. Its translation reads: CASSVGARGSYEQYF.